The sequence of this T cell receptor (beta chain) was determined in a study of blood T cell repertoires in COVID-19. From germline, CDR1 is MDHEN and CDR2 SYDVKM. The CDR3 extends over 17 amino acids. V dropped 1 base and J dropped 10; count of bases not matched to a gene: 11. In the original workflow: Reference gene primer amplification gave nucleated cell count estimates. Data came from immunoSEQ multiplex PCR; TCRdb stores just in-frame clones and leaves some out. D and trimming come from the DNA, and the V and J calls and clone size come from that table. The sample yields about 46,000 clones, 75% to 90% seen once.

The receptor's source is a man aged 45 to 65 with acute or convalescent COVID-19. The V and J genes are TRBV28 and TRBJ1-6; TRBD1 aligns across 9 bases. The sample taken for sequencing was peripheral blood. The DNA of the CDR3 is TGTGCCAGCAGTTTATCCCTCGGGACAGGGAGGTACTCACCCCTCCACTTT. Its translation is CASSLSLGTGRYSPLHF. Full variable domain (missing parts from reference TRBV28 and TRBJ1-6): DVKVTQSSRYLVKRTGEKVFLECVQDMDHENMFWYRQDPGLGLRLIYFSYDVKMKEKGDIPEGYSVSREKKERFSLILESASTNQTSMYLCASSLSLGTGRYSPLHFGNGTRLTVT.